Presented here are 22 T cell receptor beta chains from one specimen sequenced in a study of cytomegalovirus exposure and HLA in healthy donors. Vbeta (60) and Jbeta (13) primers were used in the PCR. The table came from immunoSEQ multiplex PCR; TCRdb's copy has only in-frame clones and leaves some out. The sample consists of about 100,000 clones, about 79% of them appearing once. Input material: PBMCs. Source of these receptors: a man over 45 in good health and CMV-seropositive.

For the CDR3, the DNA is TGTGCCAGCAGCGGGAGAAGGGGAGATACGCAGTATTTT. Translating gives CASSGRRGDTQYF. The chain recombines TRBV9 with TRBJ2-3; D perhaps matches TRBD1 (5 bases). The germline V and J ends were trimmed by 3 bases and 5 bases, with 10 bases remaining between them. The CDR3 covers 13 residues. The V gene's germline CDR1 is SGDLS and CDR2 YYNGEE.

The V call is TRBV15, the J call TRBJ2-5; TRBD1 matches 7 bases. CDR1 is LNHNV, CDR2 YYDKDF, per germline (reference sequence). The CDR3 runs to 15 residues. The J segment lost 4 bases and the V segment lost 0 bases, leaving 5 bases of the junction unmatched. The DNA for the CDR3 is TGTGCCACCAGCAGAGACAGGGGGATGGGAGAGACCCAGTACTTC. As protein: CATSRDRGMGETQYF.

This clone was recorded a few times. This chain links TRBV19 with TRBJ2-2, with D perhaps matching TRBD1 (5 bases). Germline V gene data show CDR1 as LNHDA and CDR2 as SQIVND (reference sequence). The ends were cut back, 4 bases at V and 1 base at J, with 13 bases in the middle. The CDR3 has 16 amino acids. In DNA form, the CDR3 reads TGTGCCAGTAGTAAGGGTCGGCAGGGGAACACCGGGGAGCTGTTTTTT. This gives the protein CASSKGRQGNTGELFF.

The chain uses TRBV5-6 and TRBJ2-7; D perhaps matches TRBD1 (6 bases). Trimming took off 3 bases at V and 0 bases at J, with 10 bases between the two ends. The CDR3 is 14 amino acids. The V gene's germline CDR1 is SGHDT and CDR2 YYEEEE. CDR3 sequence (DNA): TGTGCCAGCAGCTCTCTCAGGGGCTCCTACGAGCAGTACTTC. This sequence encodes CASSSLRGSYEQYF.

In its sample, this clone was seen once. V and J are TRBV5-1 and TRBJ2-7; D is possibly TRBD2 (6 bases). V lost 1 base to trimming and J lost 2 bases, with 16 bases between them. The CDR3 consists of 16 residues. Germline-derived CDR1 and CDR2 are SGHRS and YFSETQ. The CDR3 loop reads CASSLSSAGTPYEQYF. CDR3 bases: TGCGCCAGCAGCTTGTCCTCTGCGGGAACCCCCTACGAGCAGTACTTC.

The DNA for the CDR3 is TGTGCCATCATTCCGGGACTAGCGGTCCTCTCCGTTCAAGAGACCCAGTACTTC. It encodes CAIIPGLAVLSVQETQYF. The chain joins TRBV10-3 to TRBJ2-5; 11 positions agree with TRBD2. Germline V gene data show CDR1 as ENHRY and CDR2 as SYGVKD. This CDR3 contains 18 residues. V was pared by 7 bases and J by 2 bases, with 15 bases of the junction left unmatched.

The chain has TRBV6-1 and TRBJ1-5, with a weak D call TRBD1 (5 bases). CDR1 and CDR2 (germline): MNHNS, SASEGT. This CDR3 region has 17 residues. V was pared by 0 bases and J by 3 bases, with 15 bases between. DNA of the CDR3: TGTGCCAGCAGTGAAGCGCTTGGGGGGGTGAACAATCAGCCCCAGCATTTT. This codes for CASSEALGGVNNQPQHF.

This chain connects TRBV19 to TRBJ2-7; 8 bases agree with TRBD1. Germline CDR1 is LNHDA and CDR2 is SQIVND (reference sequence). V gave up 5 bases and J gave up 3 bases; unmatched junction bases: 6. The CDR3 is 14 residues long. CDR3: CASSPGTGGYEQYF. The CDR3 bases are TGTGCCAGTAGTCCCGGGACAGGAGGCTACGAGCAGTACTTC.

V is TRBV9 and J is TRBJ1-5; TRBD1 is a possible D gene (5 bases). The CDR3 length is 14 residues. Trimming removed 4 bases from V and 5 bases from J, with 13 bases in between. Germline CDR1 SGDLS, CDR2 YYNGEE. The chain's CDR3 is CASSPQGIDQPQHF. CDR3 in DNA: TGTGCCAGCAGCCCCCAGGGAATCGATCAGCCCCAGCATTTT.

V is TRBV18 and J is TRBJ2-5; unclear D gene. From germline, CDR1 is KGHSH and CDR2 LQKENI. V lost 2 bases, J lost 2 bases, and 6 bases lay in between. The CDR3 length is 13 residues. The CDR3 here is CASSPVRQETQYF. The DNA of the CDR3 is TGTGCCAGCTCACCAGTACGGCAAGAGACCCAGTACTTC.

The chain is built from TRBV18 and TRBJ1-4, with a tentative D call TRBD1 (5 bases). Germline V gives CDR1 KGHSH, CDR2 LQKENI. Trimming cost V 4 bases and J 8 bases, with 20 bases left between them. The CDR3 runs 16 residues. The CDR3 here is CASSQLGRGGKEKLFF. The CDR3, as DNA: TGTGCCAGCTCACAACTCGGGAGGGGAGGCAAGGAAAAACTGTTTTTT. Variable domain in full (rest from reference TRBV18 and TRBJ1-4): NAGVMQNPRHLVRRRGQEARLRCSPMKGHSHVYWYRQLPEEGLKFMVYLQKENIIDESGMPKERFSAEFPKEGPSILRIQQVVRGDSAAYFCASSQLGRGGKEKLFFGSGTQLSVL.

The rearrangement links TRBV7-3 to TRBJ2-2; TRBD2 agrees at 8 bases. Germline CDR1 is SGHTA and CDR2 is FQGTGA. CDR3 size: 15 residues. Trimming took 2 bases from V and 5 from J; bases not matched to a gene: 4. The CDR3 spells CASSLGLARTGELFF. As DNA, the CDR3 is TGTGCCAGCAGCTTAGGACTAGCTAGGACCGGGGAGCTGTTTTTT.

The chain is built from TRBV6-6 and TRBJ2-1, with 9 bases fitting TRBD2. This CDR3 is 13 amino acids long. The germline CDR1 and CDR2 sequences are MNHNY and SVGAGI (reference sequence). Trimming took 6 bases from V and 7 from J; bases not matched to a gene: 4. CDR3: CASRASGNNEQFF. For the CDR3, the DNA is TGTGCCAGCAGGGCTAGCGGGAATAATGAGCAGTTCTTC.

The chain links TRBV9 to TRBJ2-1, with TRBD2 matching 11 bases. CDR1 and CDR2 (germline): SGDLS, YYNGEE. The CDR3 runs 15 residues. The trim removed 5 bases at V and 5 bases at J, leaving 6 bases unmatched. CDR3 DNA: TGTGCCAGCAGTAGTAGCGGGGGGGGGAACAATGAGCAGTTCTTC. Translation gives CASSSSGGGNNEQFF. The full variable domain, with the rest looked up from reference TRBV9 and TRBJ2-1, is DSGVTQTPKHLITATGQRVTLRCSPRSGDLSVYWYQQSLDQGLQFLIQYYNGEERAKGNILERFSAQQFPDLHSELNLSSLELGDSALYFCASSSSGGGNNEQFFGPGTRLTVL.

The gene calls are TRBV6-5 and TRBJ1-1, with D possibly being TRBD1 (5 bases). The length of the CDR3 is 15 residues. Germline values: CDR1 MNHEY, CDR2 SVGAGI. Trimming shortened V by 0 bases and J by 6 bases, and 14 bases separated the two germline ends. CDR3 bases: TGTGCCAGCAGTTACTCCCCAGGGTTGACGGCTGAAGCTTTCTTT. Residues: CASSYSPGLTAEAFF.

This clone showed up just a few times. This rearrangement joins TRBV5-6 to TRBJ1-2, with 10 positions matching TRBD1. V was pared by 3 bases and J by 2 bases, with 16 bases of the junction left unmatched. The CDR3 is made up of 19 amino acids. Germline CDR1 reads SGHDT; CDR2 reads YYEEEE. The CDR3 protein is CASSSRVGTGAPLNYGYTF. CDR3 DNA: TGTGCCAGCAGCTCACGGGTTGGGACAGGGGCGCCATTAAACTATGGCTACACCTTC.

The J gene is TRBJ1-1, the V gene TRBV7-9; D ambiguous. In germline, CDR1 is SEHNR, CDR2 FQNEAQ (reference sequence). The CDR3 runs 11 residues. V was shortened by 6 bases and J by 11 bases, with 13 bases between the two germline ends. CDR3 in DNA: TGTGCCAGCAGTCAGCTACCGCGGGCTTTCTTT. Encoded protein: CASSQLPRAFF.

This clone has only one observation. This chain links TRBV7-4 with TRBJ2-7, with 10 bases fitting TRBD2. The CDR3 is 19 amino acids. Germline loops: CDR1 SGHVT, CDR2 SQSDAQ. J gave up 5 bases and V 5 bases, and 21 bases lay outside the gene matches. The CDR3 region is CASSPSSLAGAHQGHEQYF. CDR3 in DNA: TGTGCCAGCAGCCCCTCCTCCCTAGCGGGAGCCCACCAAGGCCACGAGCAGTACTTC.

The chain recombines TRBV7-9 with TRBJ2-7; TRBD1 matches 8 bases. CDR3 length: 15 residues. Germline V lookup: CDR1 SEHNR, CDR2 FQNEAQ (reference sequence). V was clipped by 1 base and J by 0 bases; unmatched bases: 2. The CDR3 spells CASSLGQGFSYEQYF. The CDR3 DNA reads TGTGCCAGCAGCTTAGGACAGGGGTTCTCCTACGAGCAGTACTTC.

CDR3 in DNA: TGCAGCGCCCTCCTGCCTTTGAGGGCTTCCTACGAGCAGTACTTC. Translation gives CSALLPLRASYEQYF. The chain recombines TRBV29-1 with TRBJ2-5; TRBD2 is a possible D gene (5 bases). Matching the DNA end better, TRBJ2-7 makes the J call doubtful. The V gene's germline CDR1 is SQVTM and CDR2 ANQGSEA. The CDR3 length is 15 residues.

The chain joins TRBV30 to TRBJ1-6; TRBD1 matches 7 bases. With V trimmed by 8 bases and J by 0 bases, 13 bases remained unmatched. The CDR3 extends over 17 amino acids. CDR1 is GTSNPN, CDR2 SVGIG, per germline (reference sequence). The CDR3 DNA reads as TGTGCCGGGAAATACAGGGGCGCCAGCTCCTATAATTCACCCCTCCACTTT. This codes for CAGKYRGASSYNSPLHF.

The chain joins TRBV7-8 to TRBJ2-7; no reliable D call. CDR1 is SGHVS, CDR2 FQNEAQ, per germline. CDR3 length equals 13 residues. Trimming stripped 0 bases from V and 3 bases from J, with 6 bases between. The CDR3 sequence is CASSLARYYEQYF. CDR3 sequence (DNA): TGTGCCAGCAGCTTAGCGCGTTACTACGAGCAGTACTTC.